These 5 T cell receptor beta chains were all obtained from the same sample, sequenced in a study of blood T cell repertoires in COVID-19. TCRdb's copy holds only in-frame clones and misses some; the assay was immunoSEQ multiplex PCR. This table has approximately 150,000 clones, roughly 87% appearing once. The sample comprised peripheral blood. The receptors here all came from a man aged 65 to 85 with acute or convalescent COVID-19.

The V and J genes are TRBV6-5 and TRBJ2-1; TRBD2 aligns across 13 bases. The V gene's germline CDR1 is MNHEY and CDR2 SVGAGI. V trimming: 5 bases; J trimming: 7 bases; junction bases outside the gene matches: 5. CDR3 length: 15 residues. The CDR3 coding sequence is TGTGCCAGCAGTACTAGCGGGGGGGCTAGGAATGAGCAGTTCTTC. It is translated as CASSTSGGARNEQFF.

This sequence joins TRBV6-2 or TRBV6-3 and TRBJ1-1; D possibly corresponds to TRBD1 (6 bases). This CDR3 spans 13 amino acids. V was cut by 4 bases and J by 1 base, with 7 bases left in between. Per germline, CDR1 MNHEY and CDR2 SVGEGT. The CDR3 DNA reads TGTGCCAGCAGTTGGGGGCAGAACACTGAAGCTTTCTTT. Translating gives CASSWGQNTEAFF.

V is TRBV18 and J is TRBJ2-7; TRBD1 matches at 8 bases. The germline V gene encodes CDR1 KGHSH and CDR2 LQKENI. The ends lost 4 bases at V and 2 bases at J; junction bases unmatched: 7. CDR3 size: 15 residues. CDR3 sequence (DNA): TGTGCCAGCTCACTCCTGGCGGGACAGGCCTACGAGCAGTACTTC. Translating it yields CASSLLAGQAYEQYF.

The chain carries TRBV7-2 and TRBJ2-1, with D possibly TRBD1 on 6 matching bases. The germline gives CDR1 SGHTA, CDR2 FQGNSA. V lost 7 bases, J lost 2 bases, and 9 bases lay in between. CDR3 length: 13 amino acids. The CDR3 spells CASTQGTYNEQFF. In DNA form, the CDR3 reads TGTGCCAGCACACAGGGTACCTACAATGAGCAGTTCTTC.

This clone was seen a single time. The CDR3 nucleotides read TGTGCCAGCAGCGCTCTCAGGGGCTACGAGCAGTACTTC. It translates to CASSALRGYEQYF. V and J are TRBV5-8 and TRBJ2-7; possible D gene TRBD1, 6 bases. The CDR3 runs to 13 residues. Trimming shortened V by 4 bases and J by 3 bases, and 11 bases separated the two germline ends. The germline gives CDR1 SGHTS, CDR2 YDEGEE.